These T cell receptor beta chains were read from a single sample in a study of shared clonotypes between healthy human individuals. Method: immunoSEQ multiplex PCR; TCRdb's copy keeps in-frame clones and lacks some. This table holds a few million clones, around 90% found once. The sample was naive CD4+ T cells sorted from blood. The receptors originated from a man between 18 and 29 years old in good health. Each CDR3 is given with its conserved first and last residue. A D gene is named only where the DNA matches it firmly. Clone size is given for some rows only: seen once, a few or many times, or a class if the clone is expanded.

clone size: -; D gene: TRBD2; J gene: TRBJ2-1; V gene: TRBV10-3; CDR3 protein: CAISSGSGYNEQFF; CDR3 DNA: TGTGCCATAAGTAGCGGGAGTGGGTACAATGAGCAGTTCTTC
clone size: -; D gene: -; J gene: TRBJ2-3; V gene: TRBV6-1; CDR3 protein: CASSEWGGNTDTQYF; CDR3 DNA: TGTGCCAGCAGTGAATGGGGCGGGAACACAGATACGCAGTATTTT
clone size: once; D gene: TRBD1; J gene: TRBJ1-2; V gene: TRBV7-2; CDR3 protein: CASSSRTGGEVEGYTF; CDR3 DNA: TGTGCCAGCAGCTCCCGGACAGGGGGCGAGGTAGAGGGCTACACCTTC
clone size: -; D gene: -; J gene: TRBJ2-5; V gene: TRBV9; CDR3 protein: CASSVTDQETQYF; CDR3 DNA: TGTGCCAGCAGCGTCACGGACCAAGAGACCCAGTACTTC
clone size: -; D gene: -; J gene: TRBJ1-4; V gene: TRBV28; CDR3 protein: CASSRLATNEKLFF; CDR3 DNA: TGTGCCAGCAGCCGGCTTGCAACTAATGAAAAACTGTTTTTT
clone size: -; D gene: -; J gene: TRBJ1-1; V gene: TRBV6-5; CDR3 protein: CASSLTGLNTEAFF; CDR3 DNA: TGTGCCAGCAGCCTGACAGGCTTGAACACTGAAGCTTTCTTT
clone size: -; D gene: TRBD1; J gene: TRBJ2-7; V gene: TRBV7-9; CDR3 protein: CATDRQGTFGEQYF; CDR3 DNA: TGTGCCACCGACAGACAGGGCACCTTCGGGGAGCAGTACTTC
clone size: -; D gene: -; J gene: TRBJ2-7; V gene: TRBV18; CDR3 protein: CASSPLTLGEQYF; CDR3 DNA: TGTGCCAGCTCACCATTAACCTTAGGCGAGCAGTACTTC
clone size: -; D gene: TRBD1; J gene: TRBJ2-7; V gene: TRBV6-5; CDR3 protein: CASSRTGVNEQYF; CDR3 DNA: TGTGCCAGCAGTCGGACAGGAGTCAACGAGCAGTACTTC
clone size: -; D gene: -; J gene: TRBJ2-1; V gene: TRBV4-3; CDR3 protein: CASSRGFAYEQFF; CDR3 DNA: TGCGCCAGCAGCCGGGGGTTTGCGTATGAGCAGTTCTTC
clone size: -; D gene: -; J gene: TRBJ1-5; V gene: TRBV7-2; CDR3 protein: CASSMRVGNQPQHF; CDR3 DNA: TGTGCCAGCAGCATGAGAGTTGGCAATCAGCCCCAGCATTTT
clone size: -; D gene: -; J gene: TRBJ2-3; V gene: TRBV5-4; CDR3 protein: CASSFRGGQDTQYF; CDR3 DNA: TGTGCCAGCAGCTTCAGGGGGGGGCAGGATACGCAGTATTTT
clone size: -; D gene: -; J gene: TRBJ2-2; V gene: TRBV5-1; CDR3 protein: CASSLQGISTGELFF; CDR3 DNA: TGCGCCAGCAGCTTGCAGGGGATCAGCACCGGGGAGCTGTTTTTT
clone size: once; D gene: -; J gene: TRBJ2-1; V gene: TRBV6-1; CDR3 protein: CASSDDRAGINEQFF; CDR3 DNA: TGTGCCAGCAGTGACGACAGGGCGGGGATCAATGAGCAGTTCTTC
clone size: -; D gene: TRBD1; J gene: TRBJ1-4; V gene: TRBV7-2; CDR3 protein: CASSPNPGTGGGKLFF; CDR3 DNA: TGTGCCAGCAGCCCCAACCCCGGGACAGGGGGAGGAAAACTGTTTTTT
clone size: -; D gene: -; J gene: TRBJ1-1; V gene: TRBV19; CDR3 protein: CASSIMGHLNTEAFF; CDR3 DNA: TGTGCCAGTAGTATAATGGGACATCTGAACACTGAAGCTTTCTTT
clone size: once; D gene: TRBD2; J gene: TRBJ2-3; V gene: TRBV5-5; CDR3 protein: CASSRLRPRASGSRTDTQYF; CDR3 DNA: TGTGCCAGCAGCCGACTACGTCCTCGGGCTAGCGGGAGCCGCACAGATACGCAGTATTTT
clone size: -; D gene: -; J gene: TRBJ1-6; V gene: TRBV30; CDR3 protein: CAWSPAPPHSPLHF; CDR3 DNA: TGTGCCTGGAGCCCGGCTCCTCCACATTCACCCCTCCACTTT
clone size: -; D gene: -; J gene: TRBJ1-6; V gene: TRBV18; CDR3 protein: CASSPLEGGSPLHF; CDR3 DNA: TGTGCCAGCTCACCGCTGGAGGGAGGATCCCCCCTCCACTTT
clone size: -; D gene: TRBD2; J gene: TRBJ2-3; V gene: TRBV5-6; CDR3 protein: CASSTGLASPGDTQYF; CDR3 DNA: TGTGCCAGCAGCACGGGACTAGCGAGCCCCGGGGATACGCAGTATTTT
clone size: -; D gene: TRBD2; J gene: TRBJ2-7; V gene: TRBV5-6; CDR3 protein: CASSSLAGGPYEQYF; CDR3 DNA: TGTGCCAGCAGCTCCCTAGCGGGAGGGCCCTACGAGCAGTACTTC
clone size: -; D gene: -; J gene: TRBJ2-5; V gene: TRBV30; CDR3 protein: CAWRARETQYF; CDR3 DNA: TGTGCCTGGAGAGCGAGAGAGACCCAGTACTTC